Given below is one T cell receptor (beta chain) in context. The method was immunoSEQ multiplex PCR; TCRdb's version includes in-frame clones alone and lacks a portion of them. Among more than 90,000 clones listed, 80% to 85% were seen once. These data come from a study of blood T cell repertoires in COVID-19. For the study at large: Acute and convalescent COVID-19 samples came from the United States, Italy and Spain. T cells, B-cell-depleted T cells, or PBMCs provided the cDNA or gDNA that served as material.

With 5 bases removed from V and 1 base from J, the gap between germline ends came to 29 bases. The CDR3 spans 20 residues. Germline values: CDR1 LNHDA, CDR2 SQIVND (reference sequence). The rearrangement uses TRBV19 and TRBJ2-5; D perhaps matches TRBD1 (6 bases). This sequence originates from a man in his sixties with acute or convalescent COVID-19. Source material: peripheral blood. Here the CDR3 reads CASSYSQKGDPRNFQETQYF. The DNA of the CDR3 is TGTGCCAGTAGTTACTCGCAGAAGGGGGACCCCCGTAATTTCCAAGAGACCCAGTACTTC.